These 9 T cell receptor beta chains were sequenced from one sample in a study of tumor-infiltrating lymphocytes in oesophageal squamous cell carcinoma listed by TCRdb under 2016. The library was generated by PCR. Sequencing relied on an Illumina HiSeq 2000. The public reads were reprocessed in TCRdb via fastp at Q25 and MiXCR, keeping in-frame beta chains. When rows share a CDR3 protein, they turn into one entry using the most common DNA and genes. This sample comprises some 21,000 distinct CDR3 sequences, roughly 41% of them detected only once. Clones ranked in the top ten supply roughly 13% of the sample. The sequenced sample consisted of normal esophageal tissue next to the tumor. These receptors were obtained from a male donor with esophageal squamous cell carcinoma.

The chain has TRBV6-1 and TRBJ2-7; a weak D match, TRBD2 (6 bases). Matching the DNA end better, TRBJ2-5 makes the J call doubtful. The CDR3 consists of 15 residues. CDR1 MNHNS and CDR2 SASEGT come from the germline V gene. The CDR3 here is CASSGRPGRQETQYF. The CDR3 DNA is TGTGCCAGCAGTGGACGCCCCGGGAGACAAGAGACCCAGTACTTC.

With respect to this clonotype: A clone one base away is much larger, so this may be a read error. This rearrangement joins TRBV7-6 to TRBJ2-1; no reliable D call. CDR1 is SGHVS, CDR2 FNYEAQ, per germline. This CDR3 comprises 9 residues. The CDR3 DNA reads TGTGCCAGCACCCCTTTTTTGCGGTTC. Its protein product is CASTPFLRF.

CDR3 DNA sequence: TGTGCCAGCAGCTCCAATCTAGCGGGAGGGTTCGATGAGCAGTTCTTC. This sequence encodes CASSSNLAGGFDEQFF. The chain is built from TRBV7-4 and TRBJ2-1, with 12 bases fitting TRBD2. The CDR3 extends over 16 amino acids. From germline, CDR1 is SGHVT and CDR2 SQSDAQ. Unmatched junction bases numbered 9, after V lost 4 bases and J lost 8 bases.

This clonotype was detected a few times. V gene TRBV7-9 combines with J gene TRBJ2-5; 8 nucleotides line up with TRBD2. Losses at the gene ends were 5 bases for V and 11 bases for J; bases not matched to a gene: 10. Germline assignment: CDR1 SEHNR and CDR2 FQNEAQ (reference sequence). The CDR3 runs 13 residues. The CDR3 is CASSVGLVNEQYF. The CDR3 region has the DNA TGTGCCAGCAGCGTGGGACTAGTTAATGAGCAGTACTTC.

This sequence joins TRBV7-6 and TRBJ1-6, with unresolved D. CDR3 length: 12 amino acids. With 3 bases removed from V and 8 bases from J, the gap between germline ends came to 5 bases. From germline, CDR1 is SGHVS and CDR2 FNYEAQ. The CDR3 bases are TGTGCCAGCAGCTTGACGGATTCACCCCTCCACTTT. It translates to CASSLTDSPLHF. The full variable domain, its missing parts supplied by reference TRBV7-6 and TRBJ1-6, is GAGVSQSPRYKVTKRGQDVALRCDPISGHVSLYWYRQALGQGPEFLTYFNYEAQQDKSGLPNDRFSAERPEGSISTLTIQRTEQRDSAMYRCASSLTDSPLHFGNGTRLTVT.

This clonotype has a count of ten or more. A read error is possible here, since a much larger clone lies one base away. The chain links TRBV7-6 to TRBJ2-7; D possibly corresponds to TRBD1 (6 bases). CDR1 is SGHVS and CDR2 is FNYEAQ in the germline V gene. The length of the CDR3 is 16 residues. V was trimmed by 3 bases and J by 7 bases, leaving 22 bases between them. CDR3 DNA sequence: TGTGCCAGCAGCTTGTTACCGGGACAAGCATACAATGAGCAGTACTTC. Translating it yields CASSLLPGQAYNEQYF.

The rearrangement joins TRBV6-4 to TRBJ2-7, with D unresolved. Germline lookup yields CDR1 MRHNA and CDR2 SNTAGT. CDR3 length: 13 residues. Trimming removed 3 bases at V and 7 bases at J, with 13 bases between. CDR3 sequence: CASSEARSTEQYF. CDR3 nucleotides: TGTGCCAGCAGTGAGGCTAGATCGACGGAGCAGTACTTC.

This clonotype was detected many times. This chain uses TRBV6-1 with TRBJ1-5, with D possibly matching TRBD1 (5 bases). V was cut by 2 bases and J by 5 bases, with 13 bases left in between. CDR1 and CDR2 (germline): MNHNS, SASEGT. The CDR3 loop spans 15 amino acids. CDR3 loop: CASSEQAGRYQPQHF. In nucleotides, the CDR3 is TGTGCCAGCAGTGAACAGGCGGGGCGTTATCAGCCCCAGCATTTT.

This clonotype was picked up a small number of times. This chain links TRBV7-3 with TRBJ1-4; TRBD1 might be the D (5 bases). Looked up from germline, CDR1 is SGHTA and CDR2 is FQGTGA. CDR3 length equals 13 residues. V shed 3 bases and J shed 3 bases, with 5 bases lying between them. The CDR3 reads CASSLTANEKLFF. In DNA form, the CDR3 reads TGTGCCAGCAGCTTGACAGCTAATGAAAAACTGTTTTTT.